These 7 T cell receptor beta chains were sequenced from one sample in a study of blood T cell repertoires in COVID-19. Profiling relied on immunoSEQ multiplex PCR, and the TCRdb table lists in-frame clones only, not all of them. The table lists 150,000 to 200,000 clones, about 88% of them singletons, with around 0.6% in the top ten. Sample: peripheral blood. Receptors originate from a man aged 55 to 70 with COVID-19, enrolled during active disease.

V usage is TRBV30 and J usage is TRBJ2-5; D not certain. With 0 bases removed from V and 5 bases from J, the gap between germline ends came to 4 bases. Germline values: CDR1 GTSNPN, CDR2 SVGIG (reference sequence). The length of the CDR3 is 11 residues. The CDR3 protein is CAWSVLETQYF. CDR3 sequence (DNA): TGTGCCTGGAGTGTACTGGAGACCCAGTACTTC. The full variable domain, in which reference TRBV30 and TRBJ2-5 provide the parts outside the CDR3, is SQTIHQWPATLVQPVGSPLSLECTVEGTSNPNLYWYRQAAGRGLQLLFYSVGIGQISSEVPQNLSASRPQDRQFILSSKKLLLSDSGFYLCAWSVLETQYFGPGTRLLVL.

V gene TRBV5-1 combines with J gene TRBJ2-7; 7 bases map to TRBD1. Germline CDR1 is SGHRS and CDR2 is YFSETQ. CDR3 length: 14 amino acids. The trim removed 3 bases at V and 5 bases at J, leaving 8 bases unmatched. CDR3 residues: CASSSRTGDDEQYF. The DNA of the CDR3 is TGCGCCAGCAGCTCGCGGACAGGAGATGACGAGCAGTACTTC.

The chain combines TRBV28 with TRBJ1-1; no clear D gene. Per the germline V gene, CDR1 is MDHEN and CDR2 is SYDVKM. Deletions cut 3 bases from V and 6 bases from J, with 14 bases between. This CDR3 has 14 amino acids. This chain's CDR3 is CASSLESVRAEAFF. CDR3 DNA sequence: TGTGCCAGCAGTTTGGAGTCGGTGAGGGCTGAAGCTTTCTTT.

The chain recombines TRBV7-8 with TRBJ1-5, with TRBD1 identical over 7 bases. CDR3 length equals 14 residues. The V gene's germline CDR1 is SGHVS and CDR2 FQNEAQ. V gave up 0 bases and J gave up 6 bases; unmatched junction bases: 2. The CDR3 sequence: CASSLATGSQPQHF. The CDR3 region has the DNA TGTGCCAGCAGCTTAGCGACAGGGTCTCAGCCCCAGCATTTT.

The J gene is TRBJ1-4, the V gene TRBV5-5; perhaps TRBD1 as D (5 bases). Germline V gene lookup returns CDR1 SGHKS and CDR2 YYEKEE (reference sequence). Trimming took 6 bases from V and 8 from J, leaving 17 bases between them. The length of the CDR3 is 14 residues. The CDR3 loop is CASTLVGREEKLFF. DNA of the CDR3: TGTGCCAGCACCCTTGTGGGGCGGGAGGAAAAACTGTTTTTT.

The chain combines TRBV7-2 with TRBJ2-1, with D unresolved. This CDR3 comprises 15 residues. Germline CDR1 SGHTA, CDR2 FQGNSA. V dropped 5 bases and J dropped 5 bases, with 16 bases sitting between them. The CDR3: CASSPNSWFNNEQFF. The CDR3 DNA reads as TGTGCCAGCAGCCCCAATAGCTGGTTCAACAATGAGCAGTTCTTC.

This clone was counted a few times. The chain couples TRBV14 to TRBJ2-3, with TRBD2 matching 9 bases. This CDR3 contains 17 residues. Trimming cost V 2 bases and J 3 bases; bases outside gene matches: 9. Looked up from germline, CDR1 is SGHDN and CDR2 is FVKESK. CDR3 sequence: CASSQQVLAGPTDTQYF. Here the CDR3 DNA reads TGTGCCAGCAGCCAACAAGTCCTAGCGGGACCGACAGATACGCAGTATTTT.